A single count supports the clone carrying this T cell receptor beta chain. Its cognate antigen is unknown. This sample was taken from a study of monozygotic twins with cystic fibrosis. Study-wide results and limits: Unrelated CF individuals shared fewer identical clonotypes than monozygotic CF twins. The repertoire was suggested to be naive-dominated, clonality median approximately 0.0093.

Profiled with immunoSEQ multiplex PCR; TCRdb holds only in-frame clones, not every one. The table includes about 9,600 clones, about 91% detected once. The germline gives CDR1 SGHRS, CDR2 YFSETQ. This CDR3 region has 15 residues. Trimming took 0 bases from V and 8 from J, leaving 14 bases between them. The receptor comes from a boy between 2 and 15 years old with cystic fibrosis. The sequenced material came from blood. The V call is TRBV5-1, the J call TRBJ2-2; weak D call: TRBD1 (6 bases). CDR3 nucleotide sequence: TGCGCCAGCAGCTTGGACAGGGCAGTTTCGGGGGAGCTGTTTTTT. It specifies CASSLDRAVSGELFF.